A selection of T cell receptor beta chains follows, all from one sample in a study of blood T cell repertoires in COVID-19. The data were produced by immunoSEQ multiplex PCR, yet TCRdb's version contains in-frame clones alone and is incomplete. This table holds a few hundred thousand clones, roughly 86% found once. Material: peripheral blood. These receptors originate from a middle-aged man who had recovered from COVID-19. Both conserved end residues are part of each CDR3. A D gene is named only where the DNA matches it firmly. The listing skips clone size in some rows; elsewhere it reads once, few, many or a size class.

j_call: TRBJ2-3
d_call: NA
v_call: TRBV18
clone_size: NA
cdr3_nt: TGTGCCAGCTCATCAAACACAGATACGCAGTATTTT
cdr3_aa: CASSSNTDTQYF

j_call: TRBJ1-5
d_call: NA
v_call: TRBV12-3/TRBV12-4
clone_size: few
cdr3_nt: TGTGCCAGCAGTCGGAGGTATCAGCCCCAGCATTTT
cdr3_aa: CASSRRYQPQHF

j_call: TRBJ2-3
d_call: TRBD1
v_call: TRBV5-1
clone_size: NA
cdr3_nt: TGCGCCAGCAGCCTCCGGACAGGGGCCACAGATACGCAGTATTTT
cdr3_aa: CASSLRTGATDTQYF

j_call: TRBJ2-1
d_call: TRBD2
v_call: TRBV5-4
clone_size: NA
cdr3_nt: TGTGCCAGCAGCTTGGGAACTAGCGGGGGGGCCATGAATGAGCAGTTCTTC
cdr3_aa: CASSLGTSGGAMNEQFF

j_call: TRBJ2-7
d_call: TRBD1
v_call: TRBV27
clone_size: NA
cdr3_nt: TGTGCCAGTCATAACCTCCCCCCCACCGGGACAGGGACATACGAGCAGTACTTC
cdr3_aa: CASHNLPPTGTGTYEQYF

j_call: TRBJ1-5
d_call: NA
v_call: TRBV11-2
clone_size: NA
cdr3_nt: TGTGCCAGCAGCGACTTCCAGCCCCAGCATTTT
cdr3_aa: CASSDFQPQHF

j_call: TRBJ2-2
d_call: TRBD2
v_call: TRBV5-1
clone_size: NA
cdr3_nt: TGCGCCAGCAGCCTCTTAGCGGGGGACGGCACCGGGGAGCTGTTTTTT
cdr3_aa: CASSLLAGDGTGELFF

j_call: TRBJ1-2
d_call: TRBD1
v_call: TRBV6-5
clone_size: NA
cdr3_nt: TGTGCCAGCAGCCTAGACAGGGACTATGGCTACACCTTC
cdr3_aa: CASSLDRDYGYTF

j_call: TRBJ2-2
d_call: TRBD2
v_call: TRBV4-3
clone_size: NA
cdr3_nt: TGCGCCAGCAGCCGCGGAGCGGGGGAGTTGGCCGGGGAGCTGTTTTTT
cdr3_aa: CASSRGAGELAGELFF

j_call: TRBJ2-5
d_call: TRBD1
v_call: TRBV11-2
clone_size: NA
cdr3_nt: TGTGCCAGCAGCCCAGGACAGGGATCGGAGACCCAGTACTTC
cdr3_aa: CASSPGQGSETQYF

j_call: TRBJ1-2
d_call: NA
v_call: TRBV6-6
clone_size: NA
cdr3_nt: TGTGCCAGCAGTTACTCAACGGGGAACTATGGCTACACCTTC
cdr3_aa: CASSYSTGNYGYTF

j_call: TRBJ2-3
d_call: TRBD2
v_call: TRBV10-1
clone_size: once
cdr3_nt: TGCGCCAGCGGGACTAGCGGGGGGACAGTTACGCAGTATTTT
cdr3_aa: CASGTSGGTVTQYF

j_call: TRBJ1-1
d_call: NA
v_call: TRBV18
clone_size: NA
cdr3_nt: TGTGCCAGCTCACCAGACCAGCGGGGGCAGGCTTTCTTT
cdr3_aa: CASSPDQRGQAFF

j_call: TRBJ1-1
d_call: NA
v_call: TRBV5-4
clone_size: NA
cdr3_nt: TGTGCCGCGTGGGGAGGGGGAGGGAACACTGAAGCTTTCTTT
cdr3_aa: CAAWGGGGNTEAFF

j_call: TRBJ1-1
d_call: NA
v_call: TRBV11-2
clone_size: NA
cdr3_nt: TGTGCCAGCAGCCCTGCGCAGAACACTGAAGCTTTCTTT
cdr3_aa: CASSPAQNTEAFF

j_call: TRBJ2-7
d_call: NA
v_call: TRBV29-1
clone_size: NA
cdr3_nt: TGCAGCGTTGAGAGGAGCGGCTACGAGCAGTACTTC
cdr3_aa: CSVERSGYEQYF

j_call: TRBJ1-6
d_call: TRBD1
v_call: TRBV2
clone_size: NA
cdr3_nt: TGTGCCAGCAAGTATCGCCGGGACAGTACCTATAATTCACCCCTCCACTTT
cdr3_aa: CASKYRRDSTYNSPLHF

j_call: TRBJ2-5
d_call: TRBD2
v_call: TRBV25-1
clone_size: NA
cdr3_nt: TGTGCCAGCAGTGAATATCTAACTAGCGGGGCACAAGAGACCCAGTACTTC
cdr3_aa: CASSEYLTSGAQETQYF

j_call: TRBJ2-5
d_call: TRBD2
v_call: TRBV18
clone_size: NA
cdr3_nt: TGTGCCAGCTCACCACGGGGACTAGCCGCACAAGAGACCCAGTACTTC
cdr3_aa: CASSPRGLAAQETQYF

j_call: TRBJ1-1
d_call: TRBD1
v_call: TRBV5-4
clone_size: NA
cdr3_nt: TGTGCCAGCAGCTTGGCGAGGGGACAGAACGCTGAAGCTTTCTTT
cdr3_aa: CASSLARGQNAEAFF

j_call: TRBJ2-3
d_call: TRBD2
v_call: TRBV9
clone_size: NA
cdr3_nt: TGTGCCAGCAGCCTCCGGACTAGCGGAAACACAGATACGCAGTATTTT
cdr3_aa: CASSLRTSGNTDTQYF

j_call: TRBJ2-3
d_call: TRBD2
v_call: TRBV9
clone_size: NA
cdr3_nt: TGTGCCAGCAGCGTCCGCGGGGGAGCTAGCACAGATACGCAGTATTTT
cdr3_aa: CASSVRGGASTDTQYF

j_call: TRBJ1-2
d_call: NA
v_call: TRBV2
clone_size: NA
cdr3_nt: TGTGCCAGCACCGAAAGGGACGGGGGACTCTATGGCTACACCTTC
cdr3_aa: CASTERDGGLYGYTF

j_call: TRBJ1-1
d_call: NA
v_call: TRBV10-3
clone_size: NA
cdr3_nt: TGTGCCATCAGGGCAGGGTTAGCTGAAGCTTTCTTT
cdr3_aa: CAIRAGLAEAFF

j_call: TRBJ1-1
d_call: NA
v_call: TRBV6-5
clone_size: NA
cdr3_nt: TGTGCCAGCAGCCTCACACGGAACACTGAAGCTTTCTTT
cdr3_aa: CASSLTRNTEAFF

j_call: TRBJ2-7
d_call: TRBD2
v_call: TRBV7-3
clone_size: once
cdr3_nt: TGTGCCAGCAGCTTATTTGCGGGAGACCCCCTCTACGAGCAGTACTTC
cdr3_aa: CASSLFAGDPLYEQYF

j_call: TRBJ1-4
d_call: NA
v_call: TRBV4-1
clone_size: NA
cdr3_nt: TGCGCCAGCAGCCAATCTCGGACCGGGGTAGAAGGGGAAAAACTGTTTTTT
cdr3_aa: CASSQSRTGVEGEKLFF

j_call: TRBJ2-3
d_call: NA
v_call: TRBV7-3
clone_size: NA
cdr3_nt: TGTGCCAGCAGCTCGAGGGGAGGAGATACGCAGTATTTT
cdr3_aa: CASSSRGGDTQYF

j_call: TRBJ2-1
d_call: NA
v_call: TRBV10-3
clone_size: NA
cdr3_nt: TGTGCCATCAGTGAGTCCACTAGCTCTTACAATGAGCAGTTCTTC
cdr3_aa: CAISESTSSYNEQFF

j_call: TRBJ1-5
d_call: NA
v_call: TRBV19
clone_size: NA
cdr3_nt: TGTGCCAGTAGTTCCGGGGGTAGGAGCAATCAGCCCCAGCATTTT
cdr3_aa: CASSSGGRSNQPQHF

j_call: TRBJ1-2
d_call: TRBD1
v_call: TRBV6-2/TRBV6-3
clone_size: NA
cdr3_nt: TGTGCCAGCAGTTACTCAGGGGGCGGCGGGACGTACGGCTACACCTTC
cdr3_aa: CASSYSGGGGTYGYTF

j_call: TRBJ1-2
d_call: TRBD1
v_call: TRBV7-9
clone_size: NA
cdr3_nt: TGTGCCAGTACCGAGGGACAGCCCAAGGGCTACACCTTC
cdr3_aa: CASTEGQPKGYTF

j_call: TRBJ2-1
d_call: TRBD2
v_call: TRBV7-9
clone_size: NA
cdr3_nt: TGTGCCAGCAGCTTATCCGAAGGACTAGCGGGTTTCTACAATGAGCAGTTCTTC
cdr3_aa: CASSLSEGLAGFYNEQFF

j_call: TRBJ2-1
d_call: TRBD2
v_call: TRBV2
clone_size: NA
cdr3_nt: TGTGCCAGCAGTGAAGCGCTGGGGGGGGGACTAAGTGAGCAGTTCTTC
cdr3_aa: CASSEALGGGLSEQFF

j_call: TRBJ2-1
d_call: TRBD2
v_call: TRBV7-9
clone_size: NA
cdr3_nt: TGTGCCAGCAGCCCAAGACTAGCGGAGTCCTACAATGAGCAGTTCTTC
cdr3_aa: CASSPRLAESYNEQFF

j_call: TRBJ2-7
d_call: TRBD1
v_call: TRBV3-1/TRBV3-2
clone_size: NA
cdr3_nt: TGTGCCAGCAGCCAATACCCGGACAGGGGATTGGAGTACTTC
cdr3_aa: CASSQYPDRGLEYF

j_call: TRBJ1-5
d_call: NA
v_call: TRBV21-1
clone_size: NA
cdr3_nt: TGTGCCAGCAGCATGGCGGGTTCCAATCAGCCCCAGCATTTT
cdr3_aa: CASSMAGSNQPQHF

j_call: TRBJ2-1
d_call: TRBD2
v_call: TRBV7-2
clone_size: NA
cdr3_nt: TGTGCCAGCAGCTTTAGCACTAGCGGGGGCTACAATGAGCAGTTCTTC
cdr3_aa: CASSFSTSGGYNEQFF

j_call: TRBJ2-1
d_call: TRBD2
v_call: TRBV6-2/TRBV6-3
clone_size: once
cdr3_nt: TGTGCCAGCAGTTACTCACTAGCGGTCTCCTACAATGAGCAGTTCTTC
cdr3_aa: CASSYSLAVSYNEQFF

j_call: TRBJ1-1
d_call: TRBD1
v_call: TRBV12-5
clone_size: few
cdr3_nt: TGTGCTAGTGGTCTGGACGGGACAGGGGTAGCTTTCTTT
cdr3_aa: CASGLDGTGVAFF

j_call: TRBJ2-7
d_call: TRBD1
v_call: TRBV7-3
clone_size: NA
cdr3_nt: TGTGCCAGCAGCTTGATACAGGGGCGCGAGCAGTACTTC
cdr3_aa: CASSLIQGREQYF

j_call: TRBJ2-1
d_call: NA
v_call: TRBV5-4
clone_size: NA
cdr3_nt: TGTGCCAGCAGCTTACCGGGAGCGGACTACAATGAGCAGTTCTTC
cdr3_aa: CASSLPGADYNEQFF

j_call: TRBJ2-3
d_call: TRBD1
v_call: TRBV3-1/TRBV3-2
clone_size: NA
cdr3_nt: TGTGCCAGCAGCCGCGGCGCAGGGGGAGATACGCAGTATTTT
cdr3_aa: CASSRGAGGDTQYF

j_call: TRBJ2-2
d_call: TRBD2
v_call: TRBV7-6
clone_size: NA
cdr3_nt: TGTGCCAGCAGCTTAACCACCCCCTCTAGCGGGGGGGCCCCCGGGGAGCTGTTTTTT
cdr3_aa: CASSLTTPSSGGAPGELFF

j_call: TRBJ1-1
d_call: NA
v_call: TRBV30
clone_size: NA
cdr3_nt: TGTGCCTGGAGTCACGGGGACACTGAAGCTTTCTTT
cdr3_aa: CAWSHGDTEAFF

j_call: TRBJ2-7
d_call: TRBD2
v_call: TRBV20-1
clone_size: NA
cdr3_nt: TGCAGTGCTAGTTTAGCGGGTACCTACGAGCAGTACTTC
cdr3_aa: CSASLAGTYEQYF

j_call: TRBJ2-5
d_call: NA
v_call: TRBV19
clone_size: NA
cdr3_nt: TGTGCCAGTAGTATAGATCTGCGAGGGGGGGATGAGACCCAGTACTTC
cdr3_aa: CASSIDLRGGDETQYF

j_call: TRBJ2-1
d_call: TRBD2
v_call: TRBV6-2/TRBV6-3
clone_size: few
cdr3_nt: TGTGCCAGCAGTCACACTAGCGGGAGAACTGAGCAGTTCTTC
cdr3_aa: CASSHTSGRTEQFF